The 6 T cell receptor beta chains in this list originate from one sample, sequenced in a study of vaccination effects on CD4 cells after COVID-19. The repertoire was sequenced with immunoSEQ multiplex PCR; TCRdb's copy has only in-frame clones and lacks some. The table lists about 73,000 clones, less than 75% of them singletons. Upon completion of around eleven days in culture, CD4+ T cells were isolated. The participants, recipients of two vaccine doses, got either BNT162b2 or mRNA-1273. Which antigens these TCRs recognize remains unknown. The specimen was CD4+ T cells from PBMCs cultured without peptide, collected after COVID-19 vaccination. Receptors were obtained from a human donor who received a COVID-19 vaccine.

In its sample, this clone was seen once. V and J are TRBV6-6 and TRBJ2-7, with D perhaps matching TRBD2 (6 bases). Germline V lookup: CDR1 MNHNY, CDR2 SVGAGI (reference sequence). V lost 6 bases to trimming and J lost 6 bases, with 18 bases between them. CDR3 length equals 14 residues. The DNA for the CDR3 is TGTGCCAGCAGGGCCCGGAGGGAGGCAGGCGAGCAGTACGTC. Its protein is CASRARREAGEQYV.

V usage is TRBV7-2 and J usage is TRBJ2-5, with a possible D match to TRBD2 (5 bases). Germline V gene lookup returns CDR1 SGHTA and CDR2 FQGNSA. CDR3 length: 13 amino acids. Trimming took off 7 bases at V and 9 bases at J, with 18 bases between the two ends. CDR3 sequence: CASTTAVPAAQYF. The CDR3 DNA reads as TGTGCCAGCACCACGGCGGTGCCAGCGGCCCAGTACTTC.

V usage is TRBV28 and J usage is TRBJ2-5; D not resolved. The CDR3 consists of 15 residues. Trimming shortened V by 6 bases and J by 4 bases, and 18 bases separated the two germline ends. Germline V lookup: CDR1 MDHEN, CDR2 SYDVKM. The CDR3 DNA reads as TGTGCCAGCAGCCCTCCGTTGGGGAATGTAGAGACCCAGTACTTC. It specifies CASSPPLGNVETQYF.

The V gene is TRBV5-1, the J gene TRBJ2-5; D is undetermined. The V end lost 4 bases, the J end lost 3 bases, and 10 bases lay between the germline ends. This CDR3 is built from 13 residues. In germline, CDR1 is SGHRS, CDR2 YFSETQ. CDR3 coding DNA: TGCGCCAGCAGCGCCGGAATGGAAGAGACCCAGTACTTC. This gives the protein CASSAGMEETQYF.

The chain employs TRBV20-1 and TRBJ1-1; no firm D call. The V and J ends lost 6 bases and 2 bases respectively, with 4 bases between them. CDR3 length: 10 residues. Germline values: CDR1 DFQATT, CDR2 SNEGSKA (reference sequence). The CDR3 is CSARNTEAFF. CDR3 bases: TGCAGTGCCCGTAACACTGAAGCTTTCTTT.

V and J are TRBV24-1 and TRBJ1-2; TRBD1 aligns across 7 bases. This CDR3 spans 13 amino acids. Per the germline V gene, CDR1 is KGHDR and CDR2 is SFDVKD. J gave up 8 bases and V 2 bases, and 4 bases lay outside the gene matches. This chain's CDR3 is CATSDYRGGGYTF. The CDR3 DNA reads TGTGCCACCAGTGATTACAGGGGAGGCGGCTACACCTTC.